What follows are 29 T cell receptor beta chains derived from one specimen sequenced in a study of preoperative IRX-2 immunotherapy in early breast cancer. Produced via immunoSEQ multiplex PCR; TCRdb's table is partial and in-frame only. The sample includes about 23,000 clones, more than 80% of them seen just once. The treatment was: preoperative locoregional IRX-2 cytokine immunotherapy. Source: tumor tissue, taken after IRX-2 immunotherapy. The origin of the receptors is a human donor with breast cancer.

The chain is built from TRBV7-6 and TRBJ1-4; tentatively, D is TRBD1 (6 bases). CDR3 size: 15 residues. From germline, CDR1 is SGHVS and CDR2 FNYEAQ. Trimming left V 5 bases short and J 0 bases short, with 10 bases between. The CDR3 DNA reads TGTGCCAGCAGCCCAAGGACAGCAACTAATGAAAAACTGTTTTTT. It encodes CASSPRTATNEKLFF.

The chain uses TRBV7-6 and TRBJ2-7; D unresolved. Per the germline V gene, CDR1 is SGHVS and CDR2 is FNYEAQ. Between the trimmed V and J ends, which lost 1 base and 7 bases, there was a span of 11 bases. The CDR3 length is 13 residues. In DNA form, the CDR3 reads TGTGCCAGCAGCTTAGTTTTTGGAGAGGAGCAGTACTTC. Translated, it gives CASSLVFGEEQYF.

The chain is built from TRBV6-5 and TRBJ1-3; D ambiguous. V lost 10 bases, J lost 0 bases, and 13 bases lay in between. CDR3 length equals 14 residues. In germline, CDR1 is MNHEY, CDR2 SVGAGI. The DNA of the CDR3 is TGTGCCACCGTCGACTCCAACTCTGGAAACACCATATATTTT. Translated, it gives CATVDSNSGNTIYF.

DNA of the CDR3: TGTGCCACCAGCAGAGGAGGGGGTGGCACTGAAGCTTTCTTT. It translates to CATSRGGGGTEAFF. The rearrangement links TRBV15 to TRBJ1-1, with D tentatively TRBD1 (6 bases). Trimming took 1 base from V and 4 from J, leaving 10 bases between them. Germline CDR1 reads LNHNV; CDR2 reads YYDKDF (reference sequence). CDR3 length: 14 amino acids. Based on the CDR3 plus reference TRBV15 and TRBJ1-1, the full variable domain is DAMVIQNPRYQVTQFGKPVTLSCSQTLNHNVMYWYQQKSSQAPKLLFHYYDKDFNNEADTPDNFQSRRPNTSFCFLDIRSPGLGDTAMYLCATSRGGGGTEAFFGQGTRLTVV.

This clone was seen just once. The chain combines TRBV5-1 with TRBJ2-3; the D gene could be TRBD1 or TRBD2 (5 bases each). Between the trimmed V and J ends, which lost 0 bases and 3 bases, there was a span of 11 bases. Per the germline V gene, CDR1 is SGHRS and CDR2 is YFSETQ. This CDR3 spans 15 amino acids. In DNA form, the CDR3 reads TGCGCCAGCAGCTTGGCCTGGGGACGGACAGATACGCAGTATTTT. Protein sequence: CASSLAWGRTDTQYF. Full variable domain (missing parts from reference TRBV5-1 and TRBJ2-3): KAGVTQTPRYLIKTRGQQVTLSCSPISGHRSVSWYQQTPGQGLQFLFEYFSETQRNKGNFPGRFSGRQFSNSRSEMNVSTLELGDSALYLCASSLAWGRTDTQYFGPGTRLTVL.

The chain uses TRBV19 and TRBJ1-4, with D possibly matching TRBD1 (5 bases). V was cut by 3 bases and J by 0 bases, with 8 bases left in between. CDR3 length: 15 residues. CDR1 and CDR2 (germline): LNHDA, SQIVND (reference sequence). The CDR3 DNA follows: TGTGCCAGTAGTATCCAGGGAACAACTAATGAAAAACTGTTTTTT. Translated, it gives CASSIQGTTNEKLFF.

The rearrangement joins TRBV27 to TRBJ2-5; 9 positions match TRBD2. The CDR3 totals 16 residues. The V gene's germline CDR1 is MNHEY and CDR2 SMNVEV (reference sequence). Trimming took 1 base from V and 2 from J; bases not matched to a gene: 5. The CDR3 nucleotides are TGTGCCAGCAGTTTATACGGACTAGCGAGACAAGAGACCCAGTACTTC. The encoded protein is CASSLYGLARQETQYF.

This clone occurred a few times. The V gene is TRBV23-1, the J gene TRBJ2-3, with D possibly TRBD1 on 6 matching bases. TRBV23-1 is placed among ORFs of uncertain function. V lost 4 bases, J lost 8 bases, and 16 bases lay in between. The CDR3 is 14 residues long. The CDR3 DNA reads TGCGCCAGCAGTCTGCTAAGGGGGACGGTTACGCAGTATTTT. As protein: CASSLLRGTVTQYF.

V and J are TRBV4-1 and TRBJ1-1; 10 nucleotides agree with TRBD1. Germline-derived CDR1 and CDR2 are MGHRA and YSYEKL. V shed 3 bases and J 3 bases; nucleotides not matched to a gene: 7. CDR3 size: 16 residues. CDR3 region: CASSQSGTGVHTEAFF. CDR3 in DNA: TGCGCCAGCAGCCAGTCCGGGACAGGGGTACACACTGAAGCTTTCTTT.

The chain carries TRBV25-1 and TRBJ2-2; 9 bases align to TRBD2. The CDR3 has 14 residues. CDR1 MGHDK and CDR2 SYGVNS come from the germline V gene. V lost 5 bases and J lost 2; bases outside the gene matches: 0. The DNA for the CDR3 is TGTGCCAGCAGTCTAGCGGGAAACACCGGGGAGCTGTTTTTT. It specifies CASSLAGNTGELFF.

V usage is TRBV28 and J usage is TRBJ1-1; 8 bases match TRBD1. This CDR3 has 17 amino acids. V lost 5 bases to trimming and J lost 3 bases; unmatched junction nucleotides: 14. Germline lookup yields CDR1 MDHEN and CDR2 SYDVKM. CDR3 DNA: TGTGCCAGCAGTAACACTGGGCCAGGGGGCGCTCACACTGAAGCTTTCTTT. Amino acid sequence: CASSNTGPGGAHTEAFF.

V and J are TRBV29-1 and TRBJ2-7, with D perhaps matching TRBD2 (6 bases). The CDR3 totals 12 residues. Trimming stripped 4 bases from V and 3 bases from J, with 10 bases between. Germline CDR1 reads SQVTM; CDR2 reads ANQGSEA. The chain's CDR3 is CSVVGTHYEQYF. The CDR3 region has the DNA TGCAGCGTTGTGGGGACTCACTACGAGCAGTACTTC.

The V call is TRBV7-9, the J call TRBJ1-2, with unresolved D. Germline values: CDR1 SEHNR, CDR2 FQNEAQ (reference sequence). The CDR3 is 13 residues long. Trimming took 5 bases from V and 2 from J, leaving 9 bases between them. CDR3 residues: CASSPSQNYGYTF. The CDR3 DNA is TGTGCCAGCAGCCCCAGTCAGAACTATGGCTACACCTTC.

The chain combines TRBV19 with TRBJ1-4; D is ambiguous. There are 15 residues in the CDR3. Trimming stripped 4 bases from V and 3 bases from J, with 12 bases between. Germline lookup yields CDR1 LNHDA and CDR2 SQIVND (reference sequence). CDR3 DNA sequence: TGTGCCAGTAGTAAGAGACGGGCCGCTAATGAAAAACTGTTTTTT. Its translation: CASSKRRAANEKLFF.

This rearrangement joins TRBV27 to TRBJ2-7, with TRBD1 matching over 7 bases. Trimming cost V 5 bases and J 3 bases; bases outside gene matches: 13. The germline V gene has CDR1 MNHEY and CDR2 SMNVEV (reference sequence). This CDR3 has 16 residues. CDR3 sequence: CASSPTWLQGSYEQYF. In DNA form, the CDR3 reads TGTGCCAGCAGTCCCACGTGGCTACAGGGGAGCTACGAGCAGTACTTC.

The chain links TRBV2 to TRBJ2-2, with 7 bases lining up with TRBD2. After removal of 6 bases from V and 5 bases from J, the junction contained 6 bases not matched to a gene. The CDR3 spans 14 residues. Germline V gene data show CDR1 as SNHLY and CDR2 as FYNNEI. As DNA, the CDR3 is TGTGCCAGCAGGCCTCGCGGGGGAACCGGGGAGCTGTTTTTT. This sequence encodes CASRPRGGTGELFF.

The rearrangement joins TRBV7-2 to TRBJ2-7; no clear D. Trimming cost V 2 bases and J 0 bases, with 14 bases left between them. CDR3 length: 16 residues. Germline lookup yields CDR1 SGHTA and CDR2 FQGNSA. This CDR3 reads CASSLSHHDISYEQYF. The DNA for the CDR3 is TGTGCCAGCAGCTTAAGTCACCATGATATCTCCTACGAGCAGTACTTC. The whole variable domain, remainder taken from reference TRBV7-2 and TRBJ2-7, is GAGVSQSPSNKVTEKGKDVELRCDPISGHTALYWYRQSLGQGLEFLIYFQGNSAPDKSGLPSDRFSAERTGGSVSTLTIQRTQQEDSAVYLCASSLSHHDISYEQYFGPGTRLTVT.

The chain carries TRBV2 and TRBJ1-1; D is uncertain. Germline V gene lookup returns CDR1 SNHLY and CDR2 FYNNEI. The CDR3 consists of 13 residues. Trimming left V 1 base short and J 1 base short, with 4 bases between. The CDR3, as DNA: TGTGCCAGCAGTGAAGATCAGAACACTGAAGCTTTCTTT. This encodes CASSEDQNTEAFF.

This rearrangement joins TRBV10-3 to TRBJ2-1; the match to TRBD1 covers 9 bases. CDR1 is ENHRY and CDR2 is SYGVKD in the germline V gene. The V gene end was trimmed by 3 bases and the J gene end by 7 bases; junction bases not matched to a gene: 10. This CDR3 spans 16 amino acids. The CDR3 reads CAISEYTGTGRNEQFF. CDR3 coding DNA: TGTGCCATCAGTGAATACACCGGGACAGGGAGGAATGAGCAGTTCTTC.

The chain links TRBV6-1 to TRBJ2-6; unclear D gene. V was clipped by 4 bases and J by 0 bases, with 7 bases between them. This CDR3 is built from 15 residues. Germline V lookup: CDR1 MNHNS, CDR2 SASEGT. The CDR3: CASSVSASGANVLTF. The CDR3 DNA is TGTGCCAGCAGTGTTTCTGCCTCTGGGGCCAACGTCCTGACTTTC.

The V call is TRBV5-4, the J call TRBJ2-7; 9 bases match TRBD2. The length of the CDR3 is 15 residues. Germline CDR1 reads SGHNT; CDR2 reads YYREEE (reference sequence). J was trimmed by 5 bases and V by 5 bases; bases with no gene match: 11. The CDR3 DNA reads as TGTGCCAGCAGAGCCTCGGGGACTAGCTTCCACGAGCAGTACTTC. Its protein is CASRASGTSFHEQYF. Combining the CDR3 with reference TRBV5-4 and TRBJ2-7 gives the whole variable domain ETGVTQSPTHLIKTRGQQVTLRCSSQSGHNTVSWYQQALGQGPQFIFQYYREEENGRGNFPPRFSGLQFPNYSSELNVNALELDDSALYLCASRASGTSFHEQYFGPGTRLTVT.

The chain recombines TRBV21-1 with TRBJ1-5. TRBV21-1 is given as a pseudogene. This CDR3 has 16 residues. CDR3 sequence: CASSNTPAGGDQPQHF. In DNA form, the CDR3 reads TGTGCCAGCAGCAACACTCCTGCAGGTGGGGATCAGCCCCAGCATTTT.

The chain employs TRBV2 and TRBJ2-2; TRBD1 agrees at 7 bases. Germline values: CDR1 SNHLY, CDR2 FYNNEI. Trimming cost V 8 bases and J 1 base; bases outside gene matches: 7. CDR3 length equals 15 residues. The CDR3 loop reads CASHRGLMNTGELFF. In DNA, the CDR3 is TGTGCCAGCCACAGGGGCTTGATGAACACCGGGGAGCTGTTTTTT.

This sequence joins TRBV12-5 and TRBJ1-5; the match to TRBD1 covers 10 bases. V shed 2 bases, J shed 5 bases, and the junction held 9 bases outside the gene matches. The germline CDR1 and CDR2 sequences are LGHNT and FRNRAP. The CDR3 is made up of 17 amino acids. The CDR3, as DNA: TGTGCTAGTGGTTTGTCCCGGGACAGGGGTACTTATCAGCCCCAGCATTTT. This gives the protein CASGLSRDRGTYQPQHF.

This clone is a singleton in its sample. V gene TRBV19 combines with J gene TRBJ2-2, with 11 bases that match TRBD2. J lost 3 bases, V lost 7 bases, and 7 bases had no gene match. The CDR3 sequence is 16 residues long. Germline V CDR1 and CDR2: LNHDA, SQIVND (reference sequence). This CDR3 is CASKISGGAYTGELFF. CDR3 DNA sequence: TGTGCCAGTAAGATTAGCGGGGGGGCATACACCGGGGAGCTGTTTTTT.

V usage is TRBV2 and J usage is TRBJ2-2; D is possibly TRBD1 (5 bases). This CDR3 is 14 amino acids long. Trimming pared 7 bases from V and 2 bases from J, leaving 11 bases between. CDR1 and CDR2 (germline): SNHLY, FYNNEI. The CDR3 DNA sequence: TGTGCCAGCAAGTGGGGCCTTAACACCGGGGAGCTGTTTTTT. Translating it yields CASKWGLNTGELFF.

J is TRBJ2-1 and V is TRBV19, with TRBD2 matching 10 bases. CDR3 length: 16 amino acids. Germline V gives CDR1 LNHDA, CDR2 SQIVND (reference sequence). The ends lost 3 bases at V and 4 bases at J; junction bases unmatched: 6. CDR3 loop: CASSMSLAGGYNEQFF. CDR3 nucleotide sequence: TGTGCCAGTAGTATGTCCTTAGCGGGGGGTTACAATGAGCAGTTCTTC.

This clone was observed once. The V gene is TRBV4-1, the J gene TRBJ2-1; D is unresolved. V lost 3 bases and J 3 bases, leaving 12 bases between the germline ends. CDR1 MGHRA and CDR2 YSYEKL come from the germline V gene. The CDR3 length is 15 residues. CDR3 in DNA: TGCGCCAGCAGCCATGAAAGGGCCCTCTACAATGAGCAGTTCTTC. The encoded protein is CASSHERALYNEQFF.

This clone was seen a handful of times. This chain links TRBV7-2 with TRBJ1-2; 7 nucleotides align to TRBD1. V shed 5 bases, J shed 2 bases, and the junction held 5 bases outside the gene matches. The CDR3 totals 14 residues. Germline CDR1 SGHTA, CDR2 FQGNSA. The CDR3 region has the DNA TGTGCCAGCAGCAACCGGGACAGCAACTATGGCTACACCTTC. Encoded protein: CASSNRDSNYGYTF.